This T cell receptor beta chain was retrieved from a study of T-cell reconstitution after alpha-beta-depleted transplantation in children. CDR3 size: 14 residues. CDR1 and CDR2 (germline): MDHEN, SYDVKM. V shed 5 bases and J shed 1 base, with 11 bases lying between them. Whole-study findings and limits: Among T cells one year after transplant, newly produced cells accounted for most counts and diversity.

A TCRbeta library incorporating unique molecular identifiers was prepared. TCRdb independently ran MiXCR on the PCR reads; one entry per CDR3 protein. The sample has tens of thousands of distinct CDR3 sequences; roughly 4.4% are singletons. This clonotype was observed a few times. The antigen is unknown. This chain links TRBV28 with TRBJ1-1; TRBD1 might be the D (5 bases). Sequences were derived from PBMCs, mostly from graft donor cells, sampled 180 days after TCRalphabeta/CD19-depleted stem cell transplant. The TCR originated in a boy in the first two years of life who had a stem cell transplant for acute myeloid leukemia, so the T cells may come from the graft donor. This CDR3 is CASSGDGRNTEAFF. For the CDR3, the DNA is TGTGCCAGCAGTGGGGACGGACGGAACACTGAAGCTTTCTTT.